These 3 T cell receptor beta chains were sequenced from one sample in a study of OX40 agonist ivuxolimab in advanced cancers. The library was generated by the immunoSEQ multiplex PCR assay. Held by TCRdb, this immuneACCESS table contains in-frame sequences only and omits some clones. Under half of the omission traces to an unresolved V gene where checked; the cause of the rest is unknown. The sample records 50,000 to 60,000 clones, about 86% of which are singletons. The ten largest account for approximately 7% of the sample. This sample comprised CD4+ or CD8+ T cells sorted from blood, obtained in a trial of the OX40 agonist ivuxolimab. These receptors were collected from an adult with an advanced solid tumor such as melanoma, head and neck, liver or kidney cancer.

This chain links TRBV5-1 with TRBJ2-1, with D tentatively TRBD1 (6 bases). Germline CDR1 is SGHRS and CDR2 is YFSETQ. CDR3 length: 14 residues. The V end was cut by 0 bases, the J end by 5 bases, with 9 bases between. The CDR3 protein is CASSLVGQHNEQFF. In nucleotides, the CDR3 is TGCGCCAGCAGCTTGGTAGGACAGCACAATGAGCAGTTCTTC.

CDR3 sequence (DNA): TGTGCCAGCAGTGCTGAGAGCTCTGGAAACACCATATATTTT. Translating it yields CASSAESSGNTIYF. The genes are TRBV28 and TRBJ1-3; no reliable D call. Per the germline V gene, CDR1 is MDHEN and CDR2 is SYDVKM. V shed 5 bases and J shed 0 bases, with 8 bases lying between them. The CDR3 sequence is 14 residues long.

This sequence joins TRBV19 and TRBJ1-6; no firm D call. V was shortened by 3 bases and J by 2 bases, with 14 bases between the two germline ends. Germline CDR1 LNHDA, CDR2 SQIVND (reference sequence). This CDR3 spans 17 amino acids. CDR3 sequence (DNA): TGTGCCAGTAGTATTCGCGGATTCTATCCCTATAATTCACCCCTCCACTTT. This encodes CASSIRGFYPYNSPLHF. Full variable domain (remainder filled in from reference TRBV19 and TRBJ1-6): DGGITQSPKYLFRKEGQNVTLSCEQNLNHDAMYWYRQDPGQGLRLIYYSQIVNDFQKGDIAEGYSVSREKKESFPLTVTSAQKNPTAFYLCASSIRGFYPYNSPLHFGNGTRLTVT.